This T cell receptor (beta chain) was identified in a study of spatial heterogeneity in lung cancer. Germline V CDR1 and CDR2: MNHNS, SASEGT. The CDR3 covers 13 residues. Carried by each TCR cDNA molecule was a unique molecular identifier. TCRdb independently ran MiXCR on the 5' RACE reads; one entry per CDR3 protein. The profile shows roughly 80,000 distinct CDR3 sequences, about 8% of them singletons. On this clonotype: The junction shows a germline mismatch at one end, possibly a read error.

Time point noted: sample taken at primary tumor resection. No cells were sorted before sequencing. The whole RNA sequenced was extracted from tumor, nontumor lung or frozen PBMC. The specimen was PBMCs, collected at surgery. The receptor was isolated from a male donor with early-stage non-small cell lung cancer. The chain combines TRBV6-1 with TRBJ2-1; 9 nucleotides line up with TRBD2. CDR3 residues: CTSSRRTSDEQFF. DNA for the CDR3: TGTACCAGCAGTCGAAGGACTAGCGATGAGCAGTTCTTC.